Listed here is a single T cell receptor beta chain. Its target is not known. The data are from a study of CD8+ T cells in alopecia areata. On the study more broadly: Scoring of severity for treated patients was based on percentage of affected scalp area. Study conclusions and caveats: With just one nonresponder, it is still uncertain whether baseline CD8+ expansion relates to response.

Once RNA had been extracted, it was reverse transcribed into cDNA to act as the sequencing template. TCRdb's copy holds only in-frame clones and misses some; the assay was immunoSEQ multiplex PCR. The top ten hold over 0.9% of the sample, which has 150,000 to 200,000 clones, over 55% seen once. As for treatment: oral pan-JAK inhibitor, 5-10 mg twice daily. Deletions cut 6 bases from V and 0 bases from J, with 12 bases between. The germline gives CDR1 SNHLY, CDR2 FYNNEI. This CDR3 has 15 amino acids. Sequencing was performed on CD4+ T cells sorted from blood, taken at week 24, from a patient treated with tofacitinib. This sequence was found in a human donor with alopecia areata. The chain couples TRBV2 to TRBJ2-4; the D gene is possibly TRBD1 (6 bases). The CDR3 nucleotides are TGTGCCAGCAGCCCCACAGGGATAGCCAAAAACATTCAGTACTTC. This translates into CASSPTGIAKNIQYF.